These 30 T cell receptor beta chains were sequenced from one sample in a study of cytomegalovirus exposure and HLA in healthy donors. Researchers ran the PCR with 60 Vbeta and 13 Jbeta primers. Clones were sequenced by immunoSEQ multiplex PCR, and TCRdb holds only the in-frame ones, with some missing. The sample contains roughly 120,000 clones, about 66% of which appear only once. Source material: PBMCs. All receptors derive from a young man in good health and CMV-seropositive.

The rearrangement uses TRBV18 and TRBJ2-7; 7 bases agree with TRBD2. Germline assignment: CDR1 KGHSH and CDR2 LQKENI. This CDR3 has 16 amino acids. V shed 0 bases, J shed 5 bases, and the junction held 10 bases outside the gene matches. Here the CDR3 DNA reads TGTGCCAGCTCACCACCCTCCTCGCCTCGGGGGGACGAGCAGTACTTC. Protein: CASSPPSSPRGDEQYF.

Notes on this clone: Other DNA variants within this sample encode the same CDR3. CDR3 amino acids: CASSRSGEYGYTF. CDR3 bases: TGTGCCAGCAGCCGATCAGGGGAGTATGGCTACACCTTC. The V and J genes are TRBV27 and TRBJ1-2, with a tentative D call TRBD1 (6 bases). CDR1 and CDR2 (germline): MNHEY, SMNVEV (reference sequence). V was pared by 6 bases and J by 5 bases, with 13 bases between. There are 13 residues in the CDR3.

V and J are TRBV6-1 and TRBJ1-2, with 7 bases fitting TRBD1. This CDR3 has 13 residues. The V and J ends lost 3 bases and 3 bases, in that order; junction bases with no gene match: 1. The germline gives CDR1 MNHNS, CDR2 SASEGT. This CDR3 reads CASSDTGDYGYTF. CDR3 nucleotides: TGTGCCAGCAGTGATACAGGGGACTATGGCTACACCTTC.

V and J are TRBV19 and TRBJ2-1, with TRBD2 identical over 16 bases. J was trimmed by 6 bases and V by 3 bases; bases with no gene match: 8. The CDR3 loop spans 18 amino acids. CDR1 is LNHDA, CDR2 SQIVND, per germline (reference sequence). For the CDR3, the DNA is TGTGCCAGTAGTATGGGGACTAGCGGGAGGGGGTCTTTCAATGAGCAGTTCTTC. Residues: CASSMGTSGRGSFNEQFF.

The chain recombines TRBV15 with TRBJ2-7; 14 nucleotides align to TRBD2. This CDR3 comprises 15 residues. Germline-derived CDR1 and CDR2 are LNHNV and YYDKDF (reference sequence). J lost 7 bases, V lost 7 bases, and 9 bases had no gene match. The CDR3 coding sequence is TGTGCCACCACCAAGGGACTAGCGGGAGTGCAGGAGCAGTACTTC. Translation gives CATTKGLAGVQEQYF.

This clone was detected only once. The chain combines TRBV5-6 with TRBJ2-7; 8 nucleotides line up with TRBD1. The germline CDR1 and CDR2 sequences are SGHDT and YYEEEE. CDR3 length: 16 residues. Losses at the gene ends were 2 bases for V and 3 bases for J; bases not matched to a gene: 10. DNA of the CDR3: TGTGCCAGCAGCTTTGGACAGGGATTCTCCCTCTACGAGCAGTACTTC. Its translation: CASSFGQGFSLYEQYF.

The J gene is TRBJ2-1, the V gene TRBV2, with 14 bases fitting TRBD2. With V trimmed by 8 bases and J by 7 bases, 10 bases remained unmatched. Per germline, CDR1 SNHLY and CDR2 FYNNEI. The CDR3 is made up of 16 amino acids. The CDR3 DNA sequence: TGTGCCAGCGTGAGGTTGGGACTAGCGGGAGCTAATGAGCAGTTCTTC. Its protein product is CASVRLGLAGANEQFF.

V is TRBV2 and J is TRBJ1-2; 8 bases line up with TRBD1. CDR3 size: 17 residues. J lost 0 bases, V lost 3 bases, and 9 bases had no gene match. From germline, CDR1 is SNHLY and CDR2 FYNNEI. CDR3 protein: CASSERTGTKSNYGYTF. DNA for the CDR3: TGTGCCAGCAGTGAGAGGACAGGGACCAAGTCTAACTATGGCTACACCTTC.

This clone was seen only a few times. This chain uses TRBV5-4 with TRBJ2-1; 8 bases match TRBD2. The germline V gene encodes CDR1 SGHNT and CDR2 YYREEE (reference sequence). The ends lost 0 bases at V and 0 bases at J; junction bases unmatched: 2. The CDR3 consists of 16 residues. CDR3 sequence (DNA): TGTGCCAGCAGCTTGGCGGGGGGGGGCTCCTACAATGAGCAGTTCTTC. Its translation is CASSLAGGGSYNEQFF.

As DNA, the CDR3 is TGTGCCAGCAGCCCCGACAGCTCCTACGAGCAGTACTTC. Translated: CASSPDSSYEQYF. J is TRBJ2-7 and V is TRBV13; TRBD1 might be the D (5 bases). Germline CDR1 and CDR2: PRHDT and FYEKMQ (reference sequence). V gave up 5 bases and J gave up 0 bases, with 8 bases separating them. The CDR3 contains 13 residues.

The table lists this clone with a few counts. This chain connects TRBV10-3 to TRBJ2-1, with TRBD2 identical over 15 bases. J lost 4 bases, V lost 0 bases, and 10 bases had no gene match. The CDR3 runs to 20 residues. Germline V CDR1 and CDR2: ENHRY, SYGVKD. This chain's CDR3 is CAISESPGTSGRTAYNEQFF. In DNA, the CDR3 is TGTGCCATCAGTGAGTCACCGGGGACTAGCGGGAGGACCGCATACAATGAGCAGTTCTTC.

Only one count was recorded for this clone. The J gene is TRBJ1-1, the V gene TRBV10-3, with 7 positions matching TRBD1. The CDR3 has 14 residues. After removal of 6 bases from V and 1 base from J, the junction contained 5 bases not matched to a gene. CDR1 ENHRY and CDR2 SYGVKD come from the germline V gene. CDR3 sequence: CAISVQGGNTEAFF. As DNA, the CDR3 is TGTGCCATCAGCGTTCAGGGGGGGAACACTGAAGCTTTCTTT.

V is TRBV7-9 and J is TRBJ2-5; 7 bases map to TRBD2. The CDR3 consists of 14 residues. Germline CDR1 SEHNR, CDR2 FQNEAQ (reference sequence). Germline trimming cut 0 bases from V and 5 bases from J; bases unmatched to any gene: 3. The chain's CDR3 is CASSLARLAETQYF. The CDR3 DNA is TGTGCCAGCAGCTTAGCTCGACTAGCTGAGACCCAGTACTTC.

The chain is built from TRBV10-3 and TRBJ2-7; 9 bases line up with TRBD1. This CDR3 has 13 residues. Germline V gives CDR1 ENHRY, CDR2 SYGVKD. The J segment lost 5 bases and the V segment lost 8 bases, leaving 7 bases of the junction unmatched. CDR3 in DNA: TGTGCCATCGGAGTACAGGGGGCGAACGAGCAGTACTTC. This translates into CAIGVQGANEQYF.

V and J are TRBV18 and TRBJ2-7, with TRBD2 matching over 7 bases. V lost 4 bases to trimming and J lost 0 bases; unmatched junction nucleotides: 6. The CDR3 has 15 amino acids. CDR1 is KGHSH and CDR2 is LQKENI in the germline V gene. CDR3 nucleotides: TGTGCCAGCTCACAGAGCGGGACTTTCTCCTACGAGCAGTACTTC. Its protein product is CASSQSGTFSYEQYF. Looking up the rest from reference TRBV18 and TRBJ2-7 gives the full variable domain: NAGVMQNPRHLVRRRGQEARLRCSPMKGHSHVYWYRQLPEEGLKFMVYLQKENIIDESGMPKERFSAEFPKEGPSILRIQQVVRGDSAAYFCASSQSGTFSYEQYFGPGTRLTVT.

The genes are TRBV11-3 and TRBJ2-1, with 7 bases fitting TRBD2. V lost 3 bases, J lost 7 bases, and 6 bases stayed unmatched. The germline CDR1 and CDR2 sequences are SGHNT and YENEEA. CDR3 length: 14 amino acids. CDR3 sequence (DNA): TGTGCCAGCAGCTTGTTGCGGGAGAGTAATGAGCAGTTCTTC. The encoded protein is CASSLLRESNEQFF.

The chain uses TRBV21-1 and TRBJ2-7; TRBD1 is taken as the D call from the table, unchecked against the DNA. TRBV21-1 is flagged as a pseudogene. This CDR3 contains 14 residues. CDR3 residues: CASSNGFSSGTKYF. CDR3 sequence (DNA): TGTGCCAGCAGCAACGGTTTTTCCTCCGGGACAAAGTACTTC.

The chain uses TRBV29-1 and TRBJ2-5; D gene ambiguous. Between the trimmed V and J ends, which lost 7 bases and 1 base, there was a span of 13 bases. Per the germline V gene, CDR1 is SQVTM and CDR2 is ANQGSEA. CDR3 size: 13 residues. In DNA, the CDR3 is TGCAGCGCTACCCAGGTTCTCCAAGAGACCCAGTACTTC. It translates to CSATQVLQETQYF.

This clone was counted only a few times. V and J are TRBV29-1 and TRBJ2-3; a weak D match, TRBD2 (6 bases). CDR3 length equals 14 residues. Germline assignment: CDR1 SQVTM and CDR2 ANQGSEA. CDR3 DNA sequence: TGCAGTGAGGCGGGGAGTCAGAGCACAGATACGCAGTATTTT. Translated, it gives CSEAGSQSTDTQYF.

The CDR3 DNA reads TGTGCCATCAGCGCGGACAGGGATACCTACGAGCAGTACTTC. Protein sequence: CAISADRDTYEQYF. This chain connects TRBV10-3 to TRBJ2-7; 8 positions match TRBD1. Germline values: CDR1 ENHRY, CDR2 SYGVKD. The CDR3 covers 14 residues. V was clipped by 6 bases and J by 2 bases; unmatched bases: 6.

CDR3 residues: CASSPSSGSLYEQYF. CDR3 DNA: TGCGCCAGCAGCCCCTCTAGCGGGAGTCTCTACGAGCAGTACTTC. V usage is TRBV5-1 and J usage is TRBJ2-7; 10 nucleotides line up with TRBD2. The CDR3 loop spans 15 amino acids. V lost 4 bases and J lost 3; bases outside the gene matches: 7. Germline V gene data show CDR1 as SGHRS and CDR2 as YFSETQ.

This clone was seen a few times. The rearrangement joins TRBV5-4 to TRBJ1-6, with D unresolved. The V and J ends lost 0 bases and 6 bases respectively, with 13 bases between them. This CDR3 is 16 amino acids long. Germline lookup yields CDR1 SGHNT and CDR2 YYREEE (reference sequence). The CDR3 sequence: CASSLGALGSNSPLHF. The CDR3 DNA follows: TGTGCCAGCAGCTTGGGGGCACTGGGGAGTAATTCACCCCTCCACTTT.

The chain combines TRBV4-2 with TRBJ1-5, with TRBD1 identical over 10 bases. The germline gives CDR1 LGHNA, CDR2 YNFKEQ. With V trimmed by 0 bases and J by 2 bases, 4 bases remained unmatched. The CDR3 runs to 17 residues. CDR3 DNA: TGTGCCAGCAGCCAAGATGGACAGGGGGGAGGCAATCAGCCCCAGCATTTT. Translating it yields CASSQDGQGGGNQPQHF.

This chain uses TRBV14 with TRBJ2-5; TRBD2 matches 13 bases. CDR3 length: 16 amino acids. The V and J ends lost 4 bases and 4 bases, in that order; junction bases with no gene match: 6. Germline CDR1 reads SGHDN; CDR2 reads FVKESK. The CDR3 loop is CASSLLAGGPGETQYF. The CDR3, as DNA: TGTGCCAGCAGCCTACTAGCGGGAGGGCCGGGAGAGACCCAGTACTTC.

This clone showed up just a few times. This chain joins TRBV29-1 and TRBJ1-2; TRBD1 matches at 7 bases. Germline V gene data show CDR1 as SQVTM and CDR2 as ANQGSEA. The junction had 8 bases not matched to a gene; V was cut back by 6 bases and J by 1 base. This CDR3 is built from 14 residues. The CDR3 coding sequence is TGCAGCGTGGCACGGGACAGCCATAACTATGGCTACACCTTC. Encoded protein: CSVARDSHNYGYTF.

The V gene is TRBV7-2, the J gene TRBJ2-1, with 12 bases identical to TRBD2. The CDR3 loop spans 15 amino acids. The germline V gene encodes CDR1 SGHTA and CDR2 FQGNSA. V trimming: 4 bases; J trimming: 7 bases; junction bases outside the gene matches: 5. The CDR3 is CASSSLAGGGNEQFF. CDR3 in DNA: TGTGCCAGCAGCTCTCTAGCGGGAGGGGGTAATGAGCAGTTCTTC.

The chain has TRBV27 and TRBJ1-1; 7 bases fit TRBD1. CDR3 length: 16 amino acids. The ends lost 4 bases at V and 0 bases at J; junction bases unmatched: 8. Germline assignment: CDR1 MNHEY and CDR2 SMNVEV (reference sequence). CDR3 sequence: CASSSPTGTVNTEAFF. CDR3 coding DNA: TGTGCCAGCAGTTCGCCAACCGGGACAGTGAACACTGAAGCTTTCTTT.

Worth noting for this clone: Other DNA sequences in this sample translate to the same CDR3. CDR3 loop: CASSIGQGGGYTF. In DNA form, the CDR3 reads TGCGCCAGCAGCATAGGACAGGGGGGTGGCTACACCTTC. The chain carries TRBV5-1 and TRBJ1-2; 10 nucleotides match TRBD1. The V gene end was trimmed by 4 bases and the J gene end by 7 bases; junction bases not matched to a gene: 4. Per germline, CDR1 SGHRS and CDR2 YFSETQ. CDR3 size: 13 residues. Combining the CDR3 with reference TRBV5-1 and TRBJ1-2 gives the whole variable domain KAGVTQTPRYLIKTRGQQVTLSCSPISGHRSVSWYQQTPGQGLQFLFEYFSETQRNKGNFPGRFSGRQFSNSRSEMNVSTLELGDSALYLCASSIGQGGGYTFGSGTRLTVV.

This clone was observed a handful of times. V is TRBV7-8 and J is TRBJ1-5; 11 bases are shared with TRBD1. V was clipped by 5 bases and J by 4 bases; unmatched bases: 7. This CDR3 spans 16 amino acids. Germline-derived CDR1 and CDR2 are SGHVS and FQNEAQ. The CDR3 loop is CASSAGTGGDNQPQHF. For the CDR3, the DNA is TGTGCCAGCAGCGCCGGGACAGGGGGGGATAATCAGCCCCAGCATTTT.

The chain is built from TRBV4-2 and TRBJ2-1, with a weak D call TRBD1 (6 bases). Trimming stripped 1 base from V and 10 bases from J, with 11 bases between. CDR1 is LGHNA, CDR2 YNFKEQ, per germline. The CDR3 consists of 13 residues. CDR3 sequence (DNA): TGTGCCAGCAGCCAAGGAGACAGGACAGAGCAGTTCTTC. Translation gives CASSQGDRTEQFF.